These T cell receptor beta chains were read from a single sample in a study of blood T cell repertoires in COVID-19. Sequencing was performed with immunoSEQ multiplex PCR; in TCRdb, only in-frame clones are kept and a portion is missing. The profile shows about 340,000 clones, 92% of them singletons. The sequenced material came from PBMCs or T cells enriched from blood (not recorded which). Receptors originate from a woman aged 25-40 years who had recovered from COVID-19. Each CDR3 is given with its conserved first and last residue. A D gene is named only where the DNA matches it firmly. Clone size is stated in some rows and not others, as once, few, many or a class when expanded.

clone size	J gene	V gene	D gene	CDR3 DNA	CDR3 protein
NA	TRBJ2-5	TRBV18	NA	TGTGCCAGCTCACTGGGACTTTTCCAAGAAGAGACCCAGTACTTC	CASSLGLFQEETQYF
NA	TRBJ1-1	TRBV27	NA	TGTGCCAGCAGTTTTTTTGGACAGTTGAACACTGAAGCTTTCTTT	CASSFFGQLNTEAFF
NA	TRBJ2-3	TRBV7-2	NA	TGTGCCAGCAGCTTAGCGGGGCGTCGGAGCACAGATACGCAGTATTTT	CASSLAGRRSTDTQYF
NA	TRBJ2-7	TRBV24-1	TRBD1	TGTGCCACCAGTGAGGCGGGACAGGGGCTGGGAGAGCAGTACTTC	CATSEAGQGLGEQYF
NA	TRBJ2-1	TRBV28	NA	TGTGCCAGCAGTTTAGTGGTGCCTGTCAGTGAGCAGTTCTTC	CASSLVVPVSEQFF
once	TRBJ1-2	TRBV27	NA	TGTGCCAGCAGGGCAGCGGGCGACAATTTCAGCAGCTACACCTTC	CASRAAGDNFSSYTF
NA	TRBJ2-1	TRBV6-1	TRBD2	TGTGCCAGCAGTGAATCTATTCTAGCGGGGGGATACAATGAGCAGTTCTTC	CASSESILAGGYNEQFF
NA	TRBJ2-5	TRBV14	TRBD1	TGTGCCAGCAGCCAAGGGACAGGGGTCAACTTC	CASSQGTGVNF
once	TRBJ2-2	TRBV5-4	TRBD2	TGTGCCAGCAGCCGGGGGGGCTCGAGCACCGGGGAGCTGTTTTTT	CASSRGGSSTGELFF
NA	TRBJ1-5	TRBV15	NA	TGTGCCACCAGCAGAGGTGGCAGCGGCTTCCGCCCCCAGCATTTT	CATSRGGSGFRPQHF
once	TRBJ1-1	TRBV5-1	TRBD1	TGCGCCAGCAGCCCCCGGTTTTTGGGACAGGTTGGCACTGAAGCTTTCTTT	CASSPRFLGQVGTEAFF
NA	TRBJ2-7	TRBV28	TRBD1	TGTGCCAGCAGTCTTCCCGGACAGGGGGTTATCGAGCAGTACTTC	CASSLPGQGVIEQYF
NA	TRBJ2-7	TRBV27	NA	TGTGCCAGCAGTTTATTTCGGTCCTACGAGCAGTACTTC	CASSLFRSYEQYF
NA	TRBJ2-1	TRBV7-2	NA	TGTGCCAGCACCTCGGACAGTTACAATGAGCAGTTCTTC	CASTSDSYNEQFF
NA	TRBJ2-1	TRBV24-1	TRBD2	TGTGCCACCGCCAGACTAGCGGGAAACAATGAGCAGTTCTTC	CATARLAGNNEQFF
NA	TRBJ1-2	TRBV28	NA	TGTGCCAGCAGCTCAACTTCCCCGTTGTCCGGCTACACCTTC	CASSSTSPLSGYTF
NA	TRBJ1-4	TRBV6-5	TRBD1	TGTGCCAGCAGCTCCCCTGGGACAGCTGGAGAAAAACTGTTTTTT	CASSSPGTAGEKLFF
NA	TRBJ1-5	TRBV6-5	NA	TGTGCCAGCAGTTACTACGCCGGTGGCAATCAGCCCCAGCATTTT	CASSYYAGGNQPQHF
NA	TRBJ2-2	TRBV28	TRBD2	TGTGCCAGCAGCATAGCGGGAGGGATAACCGGGGAGCTGTTTTTT	CASSIAGGITGELFF
NA	TRBJ1-1	TRBV2	TRBD1	TGTGCCAGCATGGGGCGGGACAGAGTACGTCCCTGGCAGCCGGCTGAAGCTTTCTTT	CASMGRDRVRPWQPAEAFF